The 18 T cell receptor beta chains below come from one sample, sequenced in a study of cytomegalovirus exposure and HLA in healthy donors. Researchers ran the PCR with 60 Vbeta and 13 Jbeta primers. The table came from immunoSEQ multiplex PCR; TCRdb's copy has only in-frame clones and leaves some out. The sample lists 150,000 to 200,000 clones; approximately 59% were seen once. Source material: PBMCs. The receptors originated from a man aged 40-49 years in good health and CMV-seronegative.

The chain has TRBV19 and TRBJ2-1; 7 bases are shared with TRBD2. CDR3 size: 13 residues. From germline, CDR1 is LNHDA and CDR2 SQIVND (reference sequence). The ends lost 5 bases at V and 6 bases at J; junction bases unmatched: 4. The CDR3 bases are TGTGCCAGTAGTTTCACTAGCGCCAATGAGCAGTTCTTC. It encodes CASSFTSANEQFF.

The V gene is TRBV15, the J gene TRBJ2-1; D remains ambiguous. V was pared by 1 base and J by 8 bases, with 12 bases between. Germline assignment: CDR1 LNHNV and CDR2 YYDKDF (reference sequence). The length of the CDR3 is 14 residues. Here the CDR3 reads CATSRVRNTDEQFF. CDR3 nucleotides: TGTGCCACCAGCAGAGTTCGCAATACTGATGAGCAGTTCTTC.

This clone was counted a few times. This sequence joins TRBV28 and TRBJ1-2, with unresolved D. The CDR3 is 12 amino acids. Germline CDR1 MDHEN, CDR2 SYDVKM. Trimming cost V 2 bases and J 3 bases, with 4 bases left between them. For the CDR3, the DNA is TGTGCCAGCAGTTTACAGGACTATGGCTACACCTTC. Protein sequence: CASSLQDYGYTF.

The table lists this clone with a few counts. This chain joins TRBV29-1 and TRBJ2-7; 11 positions match TRBD2. The V gene end was trimmed by 7 bases and the J gene end by 7 bases; junction bases not matched to a gene: 6. The CDR3 sequence is 12 residues long. Germline-derived CDR1 and CDR2 are SQVTM and ANQGSEA. The CDR3 sequence is CSGLAGGEEQYF. CDR3 nucleotide sequence: TGCAGCGGGCTAGCGGGAGGAGAAGAGCAGTACTTC.

This clone was found a few times. CDR3 region: CASSLSYKGHNYNEQFF. As DNA, the CDR3 is TGTGCCAGCAGCTTATCTTATAAGGGACATAACTACAATGAGCAGTTCTTC. This sequence joins TRBV7-9 and TRBJ2-1, with D maybe TRBD1 (6 bases). Per the germline V gene, CDR1 is SEHNR and CDR2 is FQNEAQ (reference sequence). CDR3 size: 17 residues. V lost 2 bases and J 3 bases, leaving 17 bases between the germline ends.

The genes are TRBV7-8 and TRBJ2-3, with a tentative D call TRBD2 (5 bases). The V end lost 1 base, the J end lost 8 bases, and 7 bases lay between the germline ends. The CDR3 has 12 amino acids. Germline lookup yields CDR1 SGHVS and CDR2 FQNEAQ. Here the CDR3 DNA reads TGTGCCAGCAGCTTAGAGGCGGGTACGCAGTATTTT. Protein: CASSLEAGTQYF.

The chain has TRBV28 and TRBJ2-5, with D possibly TRBD1 on 6 matching bases. Looked up from germline, CDR1 is MDHEN and CDR2 is SYDVKM. Trimming removed 4 bases at V and 3 bases at J, with 15 bases between. This CDR3 region has 15 residues. Here the CDR3 reads CASSSSGDGEETQYF. The CDR3 DNA is TGTGCCAGCAGTTCATCAGGGGACGGCGAAGAGACCCAGTACTTC.

The rearrangement links TRBV18 to TRBJ2-3; no reliable D call. The CDR3 is 14 amino acids. V was clipped by 3 bases and J by 5 bases, with 12 bases between them. CDR1 and CDR2 (germline): KGHSH, LQKENI. CDR3 sequence reads: CASSPALGIDTQYF. CDR3 in DNA: TGTGCCAGCTCACCCGCCCTAGGAATAGATACGCAGTATTTT.

The V and J genes are TRBV27 and TRBJ2-5; 8 bases are shared with TRBD1. Germline V gene lookup returns CDR1 MNHEY and CDR2 SMNVEV (reference sequence). The trim removed 2 bases at V and 1 base at J, leaving 6 bases unmatched. The CDR3 is made up of 16 amino acids. Here the CDR3 DNA reads TGTGCCAGCAGTTTAACCGGCAGGGGGCCCCAAGAGACCCAGTACTTC. This codes for CASSLTGRGPQETQYF.

This chain connects TRBV6-5 to TRBJ1-6; D uncertain. CDR1 and CDR2 (germline): MNHEY, SVGAGI. This CDR3 region has 14 residues. The V and J ends lost 7 bases and 0 bases respectively, with 7 bases between them. The CDR3 nucleotides are TGTGCCAGCACTCGAGGCTCCTATAATTCACCCCTCCACTTT. Translation gives CASTRGSYNSPLHF.

This chain joins TRBV7-3 and TRBJ2-5, with TRBD2 matching over 10 bases. This CDR3 spans 15 amino acids. Per the germline V gene, CDR1 is SGHTA and CDR2 is FQGTGA. With 5 bases clipped from V and 1 base from J, the junction kept 4 bases outside the gene matches. CDR3 coding DNA: TGTGCCAGCAGCCGGACTAGCGGTTTCCAAGAGACCCAGTACTTC. Amino acids: CASSRTSGFQETQYF.

This clone was seen only a few times. The chain has TRBV30 and TRBJ2-3; D is perhaps TRBD1 (5 bases). The CDR3 contains 13 residues. V gave up 3 bases and J gave up 5 bases, with 12 bases separating them. The germline gives CDR1 GTSNPN, CDR2 SVGIG (reference sequence). In nucleotides, the CDR3 is TGTGCCTGGAGGGAAGCAGGGTTAGATACGCAGTATTTT. Protein: CAWREAGLDTQYF.

This clone was found a few times. The V call is TRBV5-1, the J call TRBJ1-6, with a possible D match to TRBD1 (6 bases). The CDR3 is 16 amino acids. Per the germline V gene, CDR1 is SGHRS and CDR2 is YFSETQ. V gave up 0 bases and J gave up 8 bases, with 15 bases separating them. This CDR3 reads CASSLGAGGADSPLHF. Here the CDR3 DNA reads TGCGCCAGCAGCTTGGGCGCGGGGGGGGCTGATTCACCCCTCCACTTT.

This sequence joins TRBV6-1 and TRBJ2-1, with 7 bases lining up with TRBD2. V was clipped by 0 bases and J by 10 bases; unmatched bases: 6. Per germline, CDR1 MNHNS and CDR2 SASEGT. This CDR3 region has 14 residues. CDR3 region: CASSEALKGGEQFF. The CDR3 nucleotides read TGTGCCAGCAGTGAAGCGCTTAAGGGAGGGGAGCAGTTCTTC.

This rearrangement joins TRBV7-3 to TRBJ2-1; D is possibly TRBD1 (6 bases). The CDR3 covers 13 residues. CDR1 is SGHTA, CDR2 FQGTGA, per germline. Trimming took off 5 bases at V and 4 bases at J, with 9 bases between the two ends. The CDR3 reads CASSPGTYNEQFF. The DNA of the CDR3 is TGTGCCAGCAGCCCCGGGACATACAATGAGCAGTTCTTC.

The chain couples TRBV6-1 to TRBJ1-2; perhaps TRBD1 as D (5 bases). The CDR3 has 14 residues. Trimming stripped 3 bases from V and 8 bases from J, with 16 bases between. CDR1 is MNHNS and CDR2 is SASEGT in the germline V gene. DNA of the CDR3: TGTGCCAGCAGTGATGGGGACTGGGCAGGGGGCTACACCTTC. Translated, it gives CASSDGDWAGGYTF.

CDR3 sequence reads: CASSRDSGTEAFF. The CDR3 DNA follows: TGTGCCAGCAGTCGAGACAGTGGGACTGAAGCTTTCTTT. The V and J genes are TRBV6-6 and TRBJ1-1; the D gene is possibly TRBD1 (5 bases). The germline V and J ends were trimmed by 5 bases and 5 bases, with 12 bases remaining between them. There are 13 residues in the CDR3. Germline V gives CDR1 MNHNY, CDR2 SVGAGI (reference sequence).

This clone occurred a few times. The chain links TRBV28 to TRBJ2-5; 10 bases line up with TRBD1. Germline lookup yields CDR1 MDHEN and CDR2 SYDVKM. The CDR3 runs 15 residues. V shed 8 bases and J 5 bases; nucleotides not matched to a gene: 11. This CDR3 is CASEKDRGSWETQYF. CDR3 bases: TGTGCCAGCGAGAAGGACAGGGGGTCGTGGGAGACCCAGTACTTC.